The sequence of this T cell receptor (beta chain) was determined in a study of CD8 T cells in ankylosing spondylitis. Using its own MiXCR run on the 5' RACE reads, TCRdb lists one record per CDR3 protein. Of 130,000 or so distinct CDR3 sequences listed, over 6% were seen once; the top ten hold about 12%. This clonotype has ten or more counts. V lost 4 bases to trimming and J lost 4 bases, with 12 bases between them. Germline V gene sequence: CDR1 SGHRS, CDR2 YFSETQ. The length of the CDR3 is 14 residues. This sequence joins TRBV5-1 and TRBJ2-1; a possible D gene is TRBD2 (6 bases). The TCR comes from a male donor with ankylosing spondylitis or in good health (not recorded which). Sequences were obtained from blood, either unsorted or a sorted T cell fraction (not recorded which). The CDR3 sequence: CASSAPGLYNEQFF. The DNA for the CDR3 is TGCGCCAGCAGCGCCCCGGGACTTTACAATGAGCAGTTCTTC.